The entry below gives a single T cell receptor (beta chain) sequence along with its context. Germline V gives CDR1 MDHEN, CDR2 SYDVKM. This CDR3 spans 15 amino acids. The V end lost 5 bases, the J end lost 3 bases, and 17 bases lay between the germline ends. Source study methods: Estimated nucleated cell counts came from reference gene primer amplification. TCRdb's copy holds only in-frame clones and misses some; the assay was immunoSEQ multiplex PCR. V, J and clone size are those of that table, while D and trimming were read from the DNA. The repertoire holds about 120,000 clones, with less than 85% as singletons. The record originates from a study of blood T cell repertoires in COVID-19. About the study: From T cells, B-cell-depleted T cells, or PBMCs came the material, which was cDNA or gDNA.

J is TRBJ2-7 and V is TRBV28; D perhaps matches TRBD2 (5 bases). The sequenced material came from peripheral blood. The receptor was derived from a man in his forties or fifties with acute or convalescent COVID-19. As DNA, the CDR3 is TGTGCCAGCAGTCCCGGCATGGTAGGGAGCTACGAGCAGTACTTC. Its protein is CASSPGMVGSYEQYF.